This T cell receptor (beta chain) was identified in a study of cytomegalovirus exposure and HLA in healthy donors. The CDR3 spans 18 residues. Trimming cost V 5 bases and J 4 bases, with 24 bases left between them. Germline V lookup: CDR1 SGHTA, CDR2 FQGNSA. Method: immunoSEQ multiplex PCR; TCRdb's copy keeps in-frame clones and lacks some. The sample lists 150,000 to 200,000 clones, roughly 96% occurring once. The clonotype originates from a woman younger than 30 in good health and CMV-seronegative. The chain recombines TRBV7-2 with TRBJ2-1; D may be TRBD2 (6 bases). Input material: PBMCs. The CDR3 DNA reads as TGTGCCAGCAGCCCCATCCCGATCCGGGACTCTACATACAATGAGCAGTTCTTC. Translation: CASSPIPIRDSTYNEQFF.